The 18 T cell receptor beta chains below were found in one sample sequenced in a study of Graves' ophthalmopathy and Graves' hyperthyroidism. RNA transcripts were the template, and TCR beta CDR3 regions were amplified from them. Second-round multiplex PCR came after a first-round RT-PCR that employed HTBI primers. TCRdb passed the multiplex PCR reads through MiXCR, listing each CDR3 protein once. The sample yields under 200,000 distinct CDR3 sequences, 37% seen once. Input material: peripheral blood. These receptors were taken from a woman aged 40 to 50 with Graves' ophthalmopathy.

The chain combines TRBV5-1 with TRBJ2-7; TRBD2 agrees at 7 bases. The CDR3 runs 15 residues. From germline, CDR1 is SGHRS and CDR2 YFSETQ. V gave up 4 bases and J gave up 2 bases; unmatched junction bases: 9. The CDR3 loop reads CASSHQGGSAYEQYF. CDR3 sequence (DNA): TGCGCCAGCAGCCATCAGGGAGGGTCGGCCTACGAGCAGTACTTC.

The chain couples TRBV12-3 or TRBV12-4 to TRBJ1-2; D unresolved. The CDR3 consists of 14 residues. V lost 6 bases and J 5 bases, leaving 16 bases between the germline ends. CDR3 loop: CASSRLLEEYGYTF. The CDR3 DNA is TGTGCCAGCAGCCGGTTACTCGAAGAGTATGGCTACACCTTC.

V usage is TRBV6-2 or TRBV6-3 and J usage is TRBJ2-7; 7 bases fit TRBD2. Trimming at V came to 6 bases and at J to 1 base, leaving 6 bases not matched to a gene. There are 14 residues in the CDR3. CDR1 and CDR2 (germline): MNHEY, SVGEGT. CDR3 loop: CASRTSSGSYEQYF. CDR3 DNA sequence: TGTGCCAGCAGGACCTCTAGCGGTTCCTACGAGCAGTACTTC.

This clonotype occurred many times. The chain combines TRBV6-1 with TRBJ1-2; D is ambiguous. CDR1 and CDR2 (germline): MNHNS, SASEGT. This CDR3 region has 13 residues. Trimming removed 3 bases from V and 2 bases from J, with 7 bases in between. CDR3 sequence (DNA): TGTGCCAGCAGTGACCCCCAAAACTATGGCTACACCTTC. The encoded protein is CASSDPQNYGYTF.

The chain links TRBV6-2 or TRBV6-3 to TRBJ2-2, with D unclear. Looked up from germline, CDR1 is MNHEY and CDR2 is SVGEGT. This CDR3 is built from 14 residues. Trimming removed 4 bases from V and 0 bases from J, with 6 bases in between. The CDR3 region is CASSWLANTGELFF. DNA for the CDR3: TGTGCCAGCAGTTGGCTAGCGAACACCGGGGAGCTGTTTTTT.

At least ten counts were recorded for this clonotype. The chain employs TRBV19 and TRBJ1-1, with D uncertain. V lost 2 bases, J lost 0 bases, and 7 bases lay in between. CDR3 size: 14 residues. Germline assignment: CDR1 LNHDA and CDR2 SQIVND (reference sequence). The CDR3 protein is CASSINSLNTEAFF. In nucleotides, the CDR3 is TGTGCCAGTAGTATAAACAGCTTGAACACTGAAGCTTTCTTT.

This clonotype has at least ten counts. The chain links TRBV28 to TRBJ1-2; the match to TRBD1 covers 10 bases. CDR3 length: 18 residues. Germline CDR1 is MDHEN and CDR2 is SYDVKM. V trimming: 5 bases; J trimming: 1 base; junction bases outside the gene matches: 13. The CDR3 bases are TGTGCCAGCAGTAGCGCCCGGACAGGGGGGCCATATAACTATGGCTACACCTTC. Translated, it gives CASSSARTGGPYNYGYTF.

This clonotype occurred many times. This chain links TRBV6-1 with TRBJ2-7; 7 bases agree with TRBD1. From germline, CDR1 is MNHNS and CDR2 SASEGT. The CDR3 runs 15 residues. J was trimmed by 8 bases and V by 6 bases; bases with no gene match: 16. The CDR3 nucleotides read TGTGCCAGCAGCCAAATGGACAGGCCCATCCTGAAGCAGTACTTC. The encoded protein is CASSQMDRPILKQYF.

In DNA form, the CDR3 reads TGTGCTAGTGGTTCGGTGACAGGGGCTACTGGAAACACCATATATTTT. This encodes CASGSVTGATGNTIYF. The chain employs TRBV12-5 and TRBJ1-3; 8 nucleotides line up with TRBD1. Germline values: CDR1 LGHNT, CDR2 FRNRAP. The CDR3 length is 16 residues. V gave up 4 bases and J gave up 2 bases; unmatched junction bases: 7.

This clonotype was seen at least ten times. The chain is built from TRBV7-9 and TRBJ2-5; no reliable D call. Germline V gene lookup returns CDR1 SEHNR and CDR2 FQNEAQ (reference sequence). V lost 5 bases and J lost 7, with 8 bases in between. The CDR3 has 11 amino acids. The CDR3 nucleotides read TGTGCCAGCAGCAATAGTGGGACCCAGTACTTC. Encoded protein: CASSNSGTQYF.

J is TRBJ2-5 and V is TRBV6-5; D is possibly TRBD1 (6 bases). The V gene lost 5 bases and the J gene lost 5 bases, with 18 bases spanning the gap. This CDR3 spans 15 amino acids. Germline values: CDR1 MNHEY, CDR2 SVGAGI. This CDR3 is CASSPSTGDGETQYF. DNA of the CDR3: TGTGCCAGCAGTCCCTCGACAGGCGACGGGGAGACCCAGTACTTC.

A single count supports this clonotype. The chain joins TRBV15 to TRBJ2-5; either TRBD1 or TRBD2 may fit D (5 bases each). In germline, CDR1 is LNHNV, CDR2 YYDKDF (reference sequence). The CDR3 runs 14 residues. V lost 0 bases and J lost 4, with 9 bases in between. The CDR3 bases are TGTGCCACCAGCAGAGACCCGAGGGGAGAGACCCAGTACTTC. The encoded protein is CATSRDPRGETQYF.

V and J are TRBV10-3 and TRBJ1-5; D ambiguous. The CDR3 covers 15 residues. The V and J ends lost 0 bases and 0 bases respectively, with 6 bases between them. Germline V gives CDR1 ENHRY, CDR2 SYGVKD. CDR3 region: CAISESGDSNQPQHF. The CDR3 DNA sequence: TGTGCCATCAGTGAGTCTGGAGATAGCAATCAGCCCCAGCATTTT.

In this sample, this clonotype turned up many times. CDR3 sequence: CASSLDVGATYGYTF. The CDR3 DNA is TGTGCCAGCAGCTTAGATGTGGGCGCAACCTATGGCTACACCTTC. The rearrangement joins TRBV11-2 to TRBJ1-2; D call uncertain. The V and J ends lost 0 bases and 4 bases respectively, with 12 bases between them. CDR3 size: 15 residues. Germline V gene lookup returns CDR1 SGHAT and CDR2 FQNNGV.

This clonotype was detected many times. The chain links TRBV28 to TRBJ1-6; D is perhaps TRBD1 (5 bases). The germline V gene has CDR1 MDHEN and CDR2 SYDVKM. V lost 2 bases and J lost 5, with 19 bases in between. The CDR3 length is 18 residues. CDR3 residues: CASSLALGHRSNNSPLHF. CDR3 bases: TGTGCCAGCAGTTTAGCTCTTGGACACCGTAGTAATAATTCACCCCTCCACTTT.

V usage is TRBV6-2 or TRBV6-3 and J usage is TRBJ1-2; possibly TRBD1 for D (5 bases). V lost 11 bases to trimming and J lost 5 bases, with 18 bases between them. Per the germline V gene, CDR1 is MNHEY and CDR2 is SVGEGT. The CDR3 runs to 13 residues. For the CDR3, the DNA is TGTGCCTGGAGTGTTGACAGTTCATATGGCTACACCTTC. Its translation is CAWSVDSSYGYTF.

J is TRBJ1-2 and V is TRBV12-3 or TRBV12-4; 8 nucleotides line up with TRBD1. V lost 5 bases, J lost 7 bases, and 9 bases stayed unmatched. The CDR3 loop spans 14 amino acids. The CDR3 DNA sequence: TGTGCCAGCAGTAGAGGACAGGGTGGTGGTGGCTACACCTTC. It translates to CASSRGQGGGGYTF.

V is TRBV12-3 or TRBV12-4 and J is TRBJ2-7; no definite D call. The CDR3 is made up of 15 amino acids. V was trimmed by 4 bases and J by 2 bases, leaving 15 bases between them. CDR3 sequence (DNA): TGTGCCAGCAGTTACTCTCTGCCAGAGACCTACGAGCAGTACTTC. Translated: CASSYSLPETYEQYF.